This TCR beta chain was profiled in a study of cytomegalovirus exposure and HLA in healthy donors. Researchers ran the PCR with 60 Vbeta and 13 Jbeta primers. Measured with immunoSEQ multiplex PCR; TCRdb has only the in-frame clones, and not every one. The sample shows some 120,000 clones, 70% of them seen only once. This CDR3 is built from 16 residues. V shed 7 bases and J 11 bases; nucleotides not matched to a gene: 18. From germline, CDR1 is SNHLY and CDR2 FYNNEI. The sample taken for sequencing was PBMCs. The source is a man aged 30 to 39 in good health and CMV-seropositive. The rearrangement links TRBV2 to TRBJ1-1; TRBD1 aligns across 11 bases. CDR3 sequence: CASTLSYWTGGDSAFF. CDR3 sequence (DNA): TGTGCCAGCACCTTGAGTTATTGGACAGGGGGCGACTCGGCTTTCTTT. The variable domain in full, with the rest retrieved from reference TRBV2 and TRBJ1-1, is EPEVTQTPSHQVTQMGQEVILRCVPISNHLYFYWYRQILGQKVEFLVSFYNNEISEKSEIFDDQFSVERPDGSNFTLKIRSTKLEDSAMYFCASTLSYWTGGDSAFFGQGTRLTVV.